This entry lists 21 T cell receptor beta chains sequenced from one sample in a study of T cells in Graves' hyperthyroidism and ophthalmopathy. Amplified TCR beta CDR3 regions came from RNA transcripts. HTBI primers were the set used in a first-round RT-PCR of the TCR CDR3. TCRdb called the multiplex PCR reads again in MiXCR, with one record for every CDR3 protein. This sample has around 350,000 distinct CDR3 sequences, with about 14% found just once. The sample consisted of blood. The source is a woman aged 25 to 39 with Graves' ophthalmopathy.

This clonotype turned up a few times. V usage is TRBV20-1 and J usage is TRBJ2-7, with TRBD1 matching over 7 bases. The length of the CDR3 is 17 residues. Germline-derived CDR1 and CDR2 are DFQATT and SNEGSKA (reference sequence). The trim removed 2 bases at V and 5 bases at J, leaving 18 bases unmatched. CDR3 sequence (DNA): TGCAGTGCTAGAACCCGCCCAAGCGGTACCAGGGGGAACGAGCAGTACTTC. Translation: CSARTRPSGTRGNEQYF.

This clonotype was detected only a few times. Being one base from a much bigger clone, this may be a read error. The chain recombines TRBV7-9 with TRBJ1-2; D possibly corresponds to TRBD1 (6 bases). The CDR3 spans 18 residues. Germline CDR1 reads SEHNR; CDR2 reads FQNEAQ (reference sequence). As DNA, the CDR3 is TGTGCCGGCAGCGCAGTCGCAGCGGCGCCCGGGACACTCTATGGCTACACCTTC. Protein: CAGSAVAAAPGTLYGYTF.

The table lists this clonotype with many counts. Here the CDR3 DNA reads TGTGCCAGCAGCTTGAGCACAGGGGGCCCGACCAATGAGCAGTTCTTC. Translated, it gives CASSLSTGGPTNEQFF. The genes are TRBV7-9 and TRBJ2-1, with 9 bases matching TRBD1. The J segment lost 6 bases and the V segment lost 3 bases, leaving 9 bases of the junction unmatched. CDR1 is SEHNR, CDR2 FQNEAQ, per germline (reference sequence). This CDR3 contains 16 residues.

In this sample, this clonotype turned up many times. This chain links TRBV12-3 or TRBV12-4 with TRBJ1-2, with D unclear. The V and J ends lost 6 bases and 4 bases respectively, with 15 bases between them. This CDR3 has 14 amino acids. DNA of the CDR3: TGTGCCAGCAGCCTTCTTCACACTGGCTATGGCTACACCTTC. As protein: CASSLLHTGYGYTF.

Ten or more counts support this clonotype. J is TRBJ1-1 and V is TRBV2; no clear D gene. V was trimmed by 4 bases and J by 2 bases, leaving 14 bases between them. Per the germline V gene, CDR1 is SNHLY and CDR2 is FYNNEI. The length of the CDR3 is 15 residues. The CDR3 is CASSVDTRGNTEAFF. CDR3 nucleotide sequence: TGTGCCAGCAGTGTGGATACTCGGGGTAACACTGAAGCTTTCTTT.

This clonotype was found a few times. The rearrangement links TRBV6-2 or TRBV6-3 to TRBJ2-1; 10 bases match TRBD2. With V trimmed by 8 bases and J by 7 bases, 14 bases remained unmatched. Germline assignment: CDR1 MNHEY and CDR2 SVGEGT. This CDR3 has 16 residues. This CDR3 reads CASSLDLAGGSNEQFF. The CDR3 DNA reads TGTGCCAGCTCCCTAGACTTAGCGGGGGGTTCGAATGAGCAGTTCTTC.

The V gene is TRBV29-1, the J gene TRBJ2-2, with a possible D match to TRBD2 (5 bases). The CDR3 contains 11 residues. The V end was cut by 4 bases, the J end by 6 bases, with 6 bases between. Germline CDR1 SQVTM, CDR2 ANQGSEA. The CDR3 reads CSVGGSGELFF. The CDR3, as DNA: TGCAGCGTTGGAGGGTCCGGGGAGCTGTTTTTT.

This clonotype was observed at least ten times. This chain connects TRBV14 to TRBJ2-7; the match to TRBD2 covers 7 bases. The CDR3 has 16 amino acids. V trimming: 0 bases; J trimming: 2 bases; junction bases outside the gene matches: 7. Germline CDR1 SGHDN, CDR2 FVKESK. This CDR3 is CASSQDGPGGTYEQYF. In DNA, the CDR3 is TGTGCCAGCAGCCAAGACGGGCCGGGGGGAACCTACGAGCAGTACTTC.

In this sample, this clonotype turned up a few times. Its ends do not fully match the called genes, so a read error is possible. CDR3 DNA sequence: TGCGCCACCAGTGATTTGCCTAGCGGGGGGGGAGCTGAGCAGTTCTTC. Translated, it gives CATSDLPSGGGAEQFF. The J gene is TRBJ2-1, the V gene TRBV24-1; 12 nucleotides line up with TRBD2. CDR1 is KGHDR, CDR2 SFDVKD, per germline. This CDR3 spans 16 amino acids.

This clonotype occurred many times. DNA for the CDR3: TGCAGTGCCTACCCAGCGGGGCGCACAGATACGCAGTATTTT. It codes for CSAYPAGRTDTQYF. The rearrangement links TRBV20-1 to TRBJ2-3; the match to TRBD2 covers 7 bases. This CDR3 spans 14 amino acids. The germline V gene encodes CDR1 DFQATT and CDR2 SNEGSKA (reference sequence). Unmatched junction bases numbered 7, after V lost 6 bases and J lost 1 base.

This clonotype has a count of ten or more. The chain combines TRBV20-1 with TRBJ2-1; 8 positions agree with TRBD2. The CDR3 is 16 amino acids. V lost 1 base to trimming and J lost 5 bases; unmatched junction nucleotides: 10. CDR1 is DFQATT, CDR2 SNEGSKA, per germline (reference sequence). The CDR3: CSARAHAGGFDNEQFF. CDR3 nucleotide sequence: TGCAGTGCTAGAGCCCATGCGGGGGGTTTTGACAATGAGCAGTTCTTC.

The sample holds many counts of this clonotype. This chain joins TRBV11-2 and TRBJ2-7; 10 positions agree with TRBD2. The CDR3 extends over 15 amino acids. Germline CDR1 reads SGHAT; CDR2 reads FQNNGV. V gave up 5 bases and J gave up 4 bases; unmatched junction bases: 8. Written as DNA, the CDR3 is TGTGCCAGCAGCCAGATAGCGGGGGGTATTTACGAGCAGTACTTC. Residues: CASSQIAGGIYEQYF.

A word on this clonotype: A read error is possible here, since a much larger clone lies one base away. Here the CDR3 omits its conserved ending phenylalanine or tryptophan, so a read error is the likely source. V usage is TRBV12-3 or TRBV12-4 and J usage is TRBJ1-6; D is possibly TRBD1 (5 bases). The CDR3 has 15 residues. Trimming took 6 bases from V and 6 from J, leaving 15 bases between them. This CDR3 reads CASSRAGLANSPLHC. The DNA of the CDR3 is TGTGCCAGCAGCCGTGCGGGACTTGCTAATTCACCCCTCCACTGT.

This clonotype was observed many times. The chain carries TRBV20-1 and TRBJ1-1; 9 nucleotides match TRBD1. Trimming removed 4 bases from V and 0 bases from J; junction bases left unmatched: 6. Germline V gives CDR1 DFQATT, CDR2 SNEGSKA (reference sequence). The CDR3 consists of 15 residues. The CDR3 protein is CSANTDRGMNTEAFF. CDR3 DNA sequence: TGCAGTGCTAATACGGACAGGGGAATGAACACTGAAGCTTTCTTT.

This clonotype was seen many times. The chain has TRBV3-1 and TRBJ1-1; 7 bases are a match to TRBD1. Unmatched junction bases numbered 5, after V lost 2 bases and J lost 5 bases. The CDR3 has 14 residues. From germline, CDR1 is LGHDT and CDR2 YNNKEL (reference sequence). CDR3 in amino acids: CASSQLRGETEAFF. The CDR3 bases are TGTGCCAGCAGCCAACTCAGGGGGGAAACTGAAGCTTTCTTT.

This clonotype was counted a few times. The J gene is TRBJ2-5, the V gene TRBV24-1; maybe TRBD1 (6 bases). Germline V gives CDR1 KGHDR, CDR2 SFDVKD. V was clipped by 4 bases and J by 5 bases, with 16 bases between them. The CDR3 has 15 residues. The CDR3 here is CATSDPGHSAETQYF. The CDR3 bases are TGTGCCACCAGTGACCCGGGACACTCGGCGGAGACCCAGTACTTC.

In its sample, this clonotype was seen many times. The V and J genes are TRBV3-1 and TRBJ2-7, with TRBD2 matching 7 bases. Per the germline V gene, CDR1 is LGHDT and CDR2 is YNNKEL (reference sequence). The V segment lost 4 bases and the J segment 4 bases; nucleotides outside the gene matches: 10. The CDR3 runs 15 residues. The CDR3 spells CASSPGREALYEQYF. The CDR3 region has the DNA TGTGCCAGCAGCCCCGGACGGGAGGCACTGTACGAGCAGTACTTC.

Notes on this clonotype: A much more abundant neighbour one base away suggests this may be a read error. The chain combines TRBV30 with TRBJ2-7; no reliable D call. CDR3 size: 14 residues. Trimming pared 0 bases from V and 6 bases from J, leaving 15 bases between. In germline, CDR1 is GTSNPN, CDR2 SVGIG (reference sequence). The CDR3 DNA reads TGTGCCTGGAGTGTGTGGCAGGACCTCTGCGAGCAGTACTTC. This gives the protein CAWSVWQDLCEQYF.

Ten or more counts support this clonotype. The gene calls are TRBV28 and TRBJ1-6; D remains unclear. CDR3 length: 13 amino acids. The V and J ends lost 7 bases and 10 bases respectively, with 14 bases between them. CDR1 is MDHEN, CDR2 SYDVKM, per germline. The CDR3 here is CASKRQAQSPLHF. As DNA, the CDR3 is TGTGCCAGCAAGAGGCAGGCTCAGTCACCCCTCCACTTT. Looking up the rest from reference TRBV28 and TRBJ1-6 gives the full variable domain: DVKVTQSSRYLVKRTGEKVFLECVQDMDHENMFWYRQDPGLGLRLIYFSYDVKMKEKGDIPEGYSVSREKKERFSLILESASTNQTSMYLCASKRQAQSPLHFGNGTRLTVT.

This clonotype was recorded many times. The chain employs TRBV27 and TRBJ2-5, with D unclear. This CDR3 contains 13 residues. CDR1 MNHEY and CDR2 SMNVEV come from the germline V gene (reference sequence). Trimming removed 5 bases from V and 5 bases from J, with 12 bases in between. CDR3 residues: CASSRRGWETQYF. CDR3 coding DNA: TGTGCCAGCAGTCGCCGTGGTTGGGAGACCCAGTACTTC.

In this sample, this clonotype turned up many times. Germline and junction disagree at one end, which may indicate a read error. Here the CDR3 reads CASREGGRVANYGYTF. The CDR3 nucleotides are TGTGCCAGCAGAGAAGGGGGGCGCGTAGCTAACTATGGCTACACCTTC. The V call is TRBV6-1, the J call TRBJ1-2, with D perhaps TRBD1 (6 bases). Germline CDR1 reads MNHNS; CDR2 reads SASEGT. The CDR3 is 16 residues long.